Listed here are 24 T cell receptor beta chains from one sample, sequenced in a study of molecular identifiers for immune sequencing clone quantification. Each CDR3 protein is one row after TCRdb ran MiXCR on the PCR reads. The sample consists of 50,000 to 65,000 distinct CDR3 sequences, about 25% of them appearing once. Sequences were obtained from naive CD8+ T cells from blood, with Jurkat cell RNA spiked in. Subset meaning: FACS-sorted CD8+CD4-CCR7+CD45RA+ naive T cells. The receptor set was obtained from a human donor in good health. Some libraries in this study had Jurkat cell RNA spiked in.

This chain connects TRBV3-1 to TRBJ1-1; no reliable D call. V lost 1 base and J lost 0, with 12 bases in between. Germline V gene lookup returns CDR1 LGHDT and CDR2 YNNKEL (reference sequence). This CDR3 region has 16 residues. DNA of the CDR3: TGTGCCAGCAGCCAAGGTTCAACAGCTATGAACACTGAAGCTTTCTTT. Amino acids: CASSQGSTAMNTEAFF.

This clonotype was recorded at least ten times. V gene TRBV6-5 combines with J gene TRBJ2-7; 7 bases match TRBD2. CDR1 and CDR2 (germline): MNHEY, SVGAGI. V dropped 8 bases and J dropped 5; count of bases not matched to a gene: 12. This CDR3 is 14 amino acids long. The CDR3 sequence: CASSSRRGRDEQYF. The CDR3, as DNA: TGTGCCAGCTCCTCTCGCCGAGGGAGGGACGAGCAGTACTTC.

This clonotype was recorded at least ten times. The chain recombines TRBV7-9 with TRBJ2-7; weak D call: TRBD2 (6 bases). The CDR3 consists of 13 residues. Germline V gives CDR1 SEHNR, CDR2 FQNEAQ (reference sequence). Trimming stripped 4 bases from V and 7 bases from J, with 14 bases between. CDR3: CASSSSIAGEQYF. The CDR3 DNA is TGTGCCAGCAGCTCTTCCATCGCGGGGGAGCAGTACTTC.

This clonotype was counted between two and nine times. A much larger clone sits a single nucleotide away, making a read error possible. The chain has TRBV7-6 and TRBJ2-3, with 9 bases that match TRBD2. CDR1 is SGHVS, CDR2 FNYEAQ, per germline. This CDR3 comprises 18 residues. V dropped 0 bases and J dropped 4; count of bases not matched to a gene: 11. The DNA for the CDR3 is TGTGCCAGCAGCTTAGCTCACGGGACTAGCCTGAGCCCAGATACGCAGTATTTT. Encoded protein: CASSLAHGTSLSPDTQYF.

This clonotype was seen at least ten times. V is TRBV7-9 and J is TRBJ2-3; 11 bases line up with TRBD1. The CDR3 spans 16 residues. Germline V lookup: CDR1 SEHNR, CDR2 FQNEAQ (reference sequence). J lost 3 bases, V lost 6 bases, and 8 bases had no gene match. DNA of the CDR3: TGTGCCAGCAGGGGACAGGGGGATTGGGTTACAGATACGCAGTATTTT. As protein: CASRGQGDWVTDTQYF.

There are many counts of this clonotype. In DNA, the CDR3 is TGCAGTGCGGAGACAGAGCTAGGCTACGAGCAGTACTTC. The encoded protein is CSAETELGYEQYF. J is TRBJ2-7 and V is TRBV20-1; maybe TRBD1 (5 bases). V dropped 6 bases and J dropped 3 bases, with 15 bases sitting between them. The CDR3 extends over 13 amino acids. From germline, CDR1 is DFQATT and CDR2 SNEGSKA (reference sequence).

With respect to this clonotype: A read error is possible here, since a much larger clone lies one base away. V usage is TRBV5-3 and J usage is TRBJ1-1; D not resolved. TRBV5-3 is designated an ORF whose function remains uncertain. The CDR3 has 16 amino acids. The CDR3 protein is CAISTGRGMRNTEAFF. CDR3 sequence (DNA): TGCGCCATCAGCACGGGTCGGGGTATGCGGAACACTGAAGCTTTCTTT.

This clonotype was detected only a few times. The chain joins TRBV24-1 to TRBJ2-2, with D uncertain. Germline V gives CDR1 KGHDR, CDR2 SFDVKD. The CDR3 contains 13 residues. V was cut by 6 bases and J by 7 bases, with 11 bases left in between. The CDR3 spells CATSISSGGELFF. The CDR3 coding sequence is TGTGCCACCAGTATAAGCTCAGGCGGGGAGCTGTTTTTT.

Ten or more counts support this clonotype. The chain has TRBV4-1 and TRBJ2-2, with a tentative D call TRBD2 (5 bases). Germline CDR1 and CDR2: MGHRA and YSYEKL. The length of the CDR3 is 16 residues. V shed 4 bases and J shed 2 bases, with 14 bases lying between them. This CDR3 is CASSRLPPLNTGELFF. The CDR3 DNA reads as TGCGCCAGCAGCCGACTACCGCCCCTAAACACCGGGGAGCTGTTTTTT.

The table lists this clonotype with many counts. This chain links TRBV7-9 with TRBJ2-7, with a tentative D call TRBD1 (6 bases). The length of the CDR3 is 14 residues. Trimming took 0 bases from V and 3 from J, leaving 9 bases between them. Per germline, CDR1 SEHNR and CDR2 FQNEAQ (reference sequence). The CDR3, as DNA: TGTGCCAGCAGCTTAGCCGGGACAATCTACGAGCAGTACTTC. This sequence encodes CASSLAGTIYEQYF.

At least ten counts were recorded for this clonotype. The chain is built from TRBV27 and TRBJ2-3; the D gene is possibly TRBD2 (6 bases). V dropped 4 bases and J dropped 4 bases, with 9 bases sitting between them. There are 13 residues in the CDR3. Looked up from germline, CDR1 is MNHEY and CDR2 is SMNVEV (reference sequence). CDR3 sequence: CASSSGSSDTQYF. The CDR3 DNA reads TGTGCCAGCAGTTCCGGGAGCTCAGATACGCAGTATTTT.

As to this clonotype: A much more abundant neighbour one base away suggests this may be a read error. The chain combines TRBV6-2 or TRBV6-3 with TRBJ2-3; D is uncertain. CDR1 is MNHEY and CDR2 is SVGEGT in the germline V gene. The CDR3 runs to 14 residues. The CDR3 loop reads CARSYGLVVDTQYF. The CDR3 region has the DNA TGTGCCAGAAGTTACGGCTTGGTAGTTGATACGCAGTATTTT.

Details on this clonotype: A much larger clone differs from this one at a single base, so this may be a read error. The chain is built from TRBV4-1 and TRBJ2-2; TRBD1 agrees at 10 bases. The trim removed 1 base at V and 5 bases at J, leaving 16 bases unmatched. This CDR3 is built from 20 residues. Germline CDR1 and CDR2: MGHRA and YSYEKL. CDR3 in DNA: TGCGCCAGCAGCCAAGTCGCTCCGGGACAGGGGAGGGGTAGGACCGGGGAGCTGTTTTTT. Translating gives CASSQVAPGQGRGRTGELFF.

This clonotype occurred many times. The rearrangement uses TRBV28 and TRBJ1-4; D is ambiguous. This CDR3 has 14 residues. The V end lost 7 bases, the J end lost 4 bases, and 13 bases lay between the germline ends. CDR1 is MDHEN and CDR2 is SYDVKM in the germline V gene. CDR3 sequence: CASTPLGINEKLFF. The CDR3 DNA reads as TGTGCCAGCACACCGCTGGGGATTAATGAAAAACTGTTTTTT.

This clonotype was counted many times. This rearrangement joins TRBV5-6 to TRBJ2-3; the match to TRBD1 covers 9 bases. The CDR3 spans 14 residues. Germline values: CDR1 SGHDT, CDR2 YYEEEE. V was clipped by 2 bases and J by 4 bases; unmatched bases: 2. The CDR3, as DNA: TGTGCCAGCAGCTTTGGGACAGGGTCAGATACGCAGTATTTT. Residues: CASSFGTGSDTQYF.

This clonotype was seen many times. J is TRBJ1-1 and V is TRBV12-3 or TRBV12-4; tentative D call: TRBD1 (6 bases). V was pared by 4 bases and J by 1 base, with 10 bases between. This CDR3 contains 14 residues. The CDR3 DNA reads TGTGCCAGCAGTTCGACAGGAGCGAACACTGAAGCTTTCTTT. The encoded protein is CASSSTGANTEAFF.

The sample holds many counts of this clonotype. The rearrangement joins TRBV4-2 to TRBJ2-1; possibly TRBD2 for D (6 bases). The CDR3 is made up of 17 amino acids. CDR1 and CDR2 from the germline V gene are LGHNA and YNFKEQ. V lost 3 bases and J lost 2, with 17 bases in between. For the CDR3, the DNA is TGTGCCAGCAGCCAGAACTCAATGTGGGGGGCCTACAATGAGCAGTTCTTC. Its protein is CASSQNSMWGAYNEQFF.

This clonotype was counted at least ten times. The J gene is TRBJ2-7, the V gene TRBV7-9; D possibly corresponds to TRBD2 (6 bases). The germline V gene encodes CDR1 SEHNR and CDR2 FQNEAQ (reference sequence). The length of the CDR3 is 16 residues. Trimming removed 1 base at V and 6 bases at J, with 19 bases between. In DNA, the CDR3 is TGTGCCAGCAGCTTAGTGGATCGGGAGTCCTCTCGCGAGCAGTACTTC. Amino acids: CASSLVDRESSREQYF.

This clonotype was counted only a few times. The gene calls are TRBV4-3 and TRBJ2-7, with TRBD2 identical over 11 bases. This CDR3 is built from 16 residues. Trimming at V came to 0 bases and at J to 3 bases, leaving 4 bases not matched to a gene. CDR1 LGHNA and CDR2 YSLEER come from the germline V gene. The CDR3 here is CASSQDALAGVYEQYF. The CDR3 bases are TGCGCCAGCAGCCAAGATGCACTAGCGGGAGTCTACGAGCAGTACTTC.

On this clonotype: This clone may be a read error of a much larger clone one base away. The CDR3 loop is CAISELGGTEAFF. The CDR3 DNA reads TGCGCCATCAGTGAGCTTGGGGGCACTGAAGCTTTCTTT. The chain combines TRBV10-3 with TRBJ1-1; a possible D gene is TRBD1 (5 bases). Germline V gene lookup returns CDR1 ENHRY and CDR2 SYGVKD. The CDR3 runs to 13 residues.

Concerning this clonotype: A much bigger clone sits one base away, suggesting this may be a read error. The rearrangement joins TRBV29-1 to TRBJ2-2, with 7 bases that match TRBD2. This CDR3 spans 13 amino acids. The V and J ends lost 0 bases and 7 bases, in that order; junction bases with no gene match: 2. Germline V gene sequence: CDR1 SQVTM, CDR2 ANQGSEA. This CDR3 reads CSVEERGIGELFF. CDR3 nucleotide sequence: TGCAGCGTTGAAGAGCGGGGGATCGGGGAGCTGTTTTTT.

This clonotype was seen repeatedly, ten times or more. The chain carries TRBV2 and TRBJ2-1; weak D call: TRBD1 (5 bases). The germline V gene has CDR1 SNHLY and CDR2 FYNNEI. This CDR3 has 13 residues. Trimming left V 4 bases short and J 4 bases short, with 8 bases between. CDR3 nucleotides: TGTGCCAGCAGTGTGAAGGGGTACAATGAGCAGTTCTTC. Protein: CASSVKGYNEQFF.

This clonotype was observed many times. The chain is built from TRBV7-9 and TRBJ2-2, with no clear D. Germline values: CDR1 SEHNR, CDR2 FQNEAQ (reference sequence). Deletions cut 8 bases from V and 3 bases from J, with 7 bases between. CDR3 length: 12 amino acids. This CDR3 reads CASFQDTGELFF. The CDR3 bases are TGTGCCAGCTTCCAAGACACCGGGGAGCTGTTTTTT.

The rearrangement joins TRBV27 to TRBJ1-5, with no clear D. V lost 5 bases and J 3 bases, leaving 11 bases between the germline ends. CDR1 and CDR2 from the germline V gene are MNHEY and SMNVEV (reference sequence). The CDR3 runs to 14 residues. CDR3 amino acids: CASSPLGANQPQHF. The CDR3, as DNA: TGTGCCAGCAGTCCCCTGGGTGCCAATCAGCCCCAGCATTTT.